These 27 T cell receptor beta chains share one sample of origin, sequenced in a study of T-cell reconstitution after alpha-beta-depleted transplantation in children (dated by TCRdb to 2015 to 2016). Explained via the paper, the time point label denotes: day 60 (about 2 months) after transplantation. The treatment or condition label for this specimen denotes: allogeneic hematopoietic cell transplantation with graft depleted of TCRalphabeta T cells and CD19 B cells. The library relied on PCR. The sequencer was an Illumina HiSeq 2500. To normalize quantification of the TCRbeta repertoire, the TCR libraries were built with molecular barcoding that relied on unique molecular identifiers. TCRdb's own reprocessing of the public reads used fastp at Q25 and MiXCR and kept productive beta chains. Every entry covers one CDR3 protein and lists the most common genes and DNA from its rows. Present in this sample are over 85,000 distinct CDR3 sequences, under 7% of which were seen just once. The ten largest clonotypes hold approximately 6.6% of the sample.

The input for sequencing was PBMCs, mostly from graft donor cells, taken 60 days after TCRalphabeta/CD19-depleted stem cell transplant. These receptors were taken from a female patient between 2 and 15 years old who had a stem cell transplant for Fanconi anemia, so the T cells may come from the graft donor.

This clonotype occurred a few times. The chain joins TRBV5-1 to TRBJ2-3; 8 nucleotides line up with TRBD2. V was pared by 0 bases and J by 2 bases, with 5 bases of the junction left unmatched. The germline V gene has CDR1 SGHRS and CDR2 YFSETQ. The CDR3 is 16 residues long. The CDR3 here is CASSLGAGVVTDTQYF. DNA for the CDR3: TGCGCCAGCAGCTTGGGAGCGGGAGTGGTCACAGATACGCAGTATTTT.

The chain joins TRBV7-2 to TRBJ2-1, with D possibly being TRBD2 (7 bases). V lost 2 bases to trimming and J lost 12 bases, with 26 bases between them. This CDR3 region has 17 residues. CDR1 SGHTA and CDR2 FQGNSA come from the germline V gene. CDR3 nucleotide sequence: TGTGCCAGCAGCTTATCGGGCCCCTTGCTCCAAGGGGGGGTGCAGTTCTTC. Protein product: CASSLSGPLLQGGVQFF.

This clonotype was observed a few times. The chain recombines TRBV5-1 with TRBJ1-5, with 9 bases aligning to TRBD1. Germline CDR1 is SGHRS and CDR2 is YFSETQ. The V gene end was trimmed by 3 bases and the J gene end by 1 base; junction bases not matched to a gene: 29. This CDR3 is built from 24 residues. The CDR3 region has the DNA TGCGCCAGCAGCTCGACCCGGGACAGGGCTGAATTTGAGAGGTTATTTAGAAGCAATCAGCCCCAGCATTTT. Translating it yields CASSSTRDRAEFERLFRSNQPQHF.

This clonotype was found many times. V usage is TRBV20-1 and J usage is TRBJ2-7; D is ambiguous. Trimming took 3 bases from V and 7 from J, leaving 25 bases between them. Germline loops: CDR1 DFQATT, CDR2 SNEGSKA (reference sequence). This CDR3 region has 16 residues. For the CDR3, the DNA is TGCAGTGCTAGCCAGCCTTTTCCTCAAGGCGTTATGGAGCAGTACTTC. Translation: CSASQPFPQGVMEQYF.

This clonotype was observed a handful of times. The chain couples TRBV5-1 to TRBJ2-5; TRBD1 is a possible D gene (6 bases). Germline V CDR1 and CDR2: SGHRS, YFSETQ. Trimming left V 0 bases short and J 0 bases short, with 9 bases between. The CDR3 runs 15 residues. Here the CDR3 reads CASSLGTAYQETQYF. CDR3 DNA: TGCGCCAGCAGCTTGGGGACAGCCTACCAAGAGACCCAGTACTTC.

This clonotype came up many times. The chain carries TRBV7-8 and TRBJ2-7; TRBD2 aligns across 7 bases. J lost 3 bases, V lost 0 bases, and 5 bases had no gene match. This CDR3 region has 15 residues. CDR1 SGHVS and CDR2 FQNEAQ come from the germline V gene. The CDR3, as DNA: TGTGCCAGCAGCTTAGCTGGACTAGAAGGCTACGAGCAGTACTTC. Translation: CASSLAGLEGYEQYF.

This clonotype came up many times. The rearrangement joins TRBV28 to TRBJ1-1; 11 bases line up with TRBD1. The V gene end was trimmed by 4 bases and the J gene end by 4 bases; junction bases not matched to a gene: 2. Germline V gives CDR1 MDHEN, CDR2 SYDVKM. The CDR3 covers 14 residues. DNA of the CDR3: TGTGCCAGCAGTTCCGGGACAGGGGGCACTGAAGCTTTCTTT. Translated, it gives CASSSGTGGTEAFF.

This clonotype was seen many times. This rearrangement joins TRBV12-3 or TRBV12-4 to TRBJ1-5; 8 bases are a match to TRBD1. V was pared by 6 bases and J by 7 bases, with 14 bases of the junction left unmatched. This CDR3 has 16 residues. The CDR3 region has the DNA TGTGCCAGCAGCCGAACCATGACAGGGGTTGGCCAGCCCCAGCATTTT. This encodes CASSRTMTGVGQPQHF.

There are many counts of this clonotype. The chain couples TRBV12-3 or TRBV12-4 to TRBJ2-5, with 7 bases that match TRBD1. The V segment lost 6 bases and the J segment 3 bases; nucleotides outside the gene matches: 7. CDR3 length: 14 amino acids. The CDR3 nucleotides read TGTGCCAGCAGCTGGACAGGAGTGAAAGAGACCCAGTACTTC. It specifies CASSWTGVKETQYF.

This clonotype was picked up many times. The CDR3 bases are TGTGCCAGCACCCAATGGGAGGGAGAAGAGACCCAGTACTTC. Its translation is CASTQWEGEETQYF. V gene TRBV12-3 or TRBV12-4 combines with J gene TRBJ2-5, with TRBD2 matching over 7 bases. CDR3 length: 14 residues. The V segment lost 7 bases and the J segment 3 bases; nucleotides outside the gene matches: 8.

This clonotype was seen a few times. J is TRBJ2-2 and V is TRBV3-1; D is unclear. Deletions cut 6 bases from V and 0 bases from J, with 17 bases between. Germline V gene lookup returns CDR1 LGHDT and CDR2 YNNKEL (reference sequence). The CDR3 is 17 amino acids. CDR3 amino acids: CASRPDLKISNTGELFF. CDR3 sequence (DNA): TGTGCCAGCAGACCGGACCTAAAAATTTCGAACACCGGGGAGCTGTTTTTT.

This clonotype appeared many times. The rearrangement links TRBV5-1 to TRBJ1-1; D remains unclear. With 4 bases removed from V and 8 bases from J, the gap between germline ends came to 15 bases. This CDR3 contains 13 residues. CDR1 and CDR2 from the germline V gene are SGHRS and YFSETQ. The CDR3 spells CASSPSPAAEAFF. In DNA, the CDR3 is TGCGCCAGCAGCCCTTCTCCAGCTGCCGAAGCTTTCTTT.

The rearrangement uses TRBV20-1 and TRBJ1-2; 8 nucleotides match TRBD1. V shed 6 bases, J shed 1 base, and the junction held 4 bases outside the gene matches. Germline lookup yields CDR1 DFQATT and CDR2 SNEGSKA (reference sequence). The CDR3 totals 13 residues. CDR3 bases: TGCAGTGCACGACAGGGGAATAACTATGGCTACACCTTC. This encodes CSARQGNNYGYTF.

The chain recombines TRBV7-9 with TRBJ2-2, with D possibly being TRBD1 (5 bases). The CDR3 is made up of 17 amino acids. Trimming stripped 5 bases from V and 5 bases from J, with 21 bases between. In germline, CDR1 is SEHNR, CDR2 FQNEAQ (reference sequence). The CDR3 DNA is TGTGCCAGCAGCCCCTCATCAGGGCCAGGTCCAACCGGGGAGCTGTTTTTT. Amino acid sequence: CASSPSSGPGPTGELFF.

This clonotype has only a few counts. This chain uses TRBV13 with TRBJ1-2; D remains ambiguous. CDR1 and CDR2 from the germline V gene are PRHDT and FYEKMQ (reference sequence). CDR3 length: 12 amino acids. V was clipped by 5 bases and J by 2 bases, with 6 bases between them. The CDR3 loop reads CASSPTNYGYTF. The DNA of the CDR3 is TGTGCCAGCAGCCCAACGAACTATGGCTACACCTTC.

This clonotype was seen ten or more times. V usage is TRBV28 and J usage is TRBJ1-2; D gene ambiguous. CDR3 size: 14 residues. V was cut by 5 bases and J by 6 bases, with 16 bases left in between. Germline values: CDR1 MDHEN, CDR2 SYDVKM. CDR3: CASSKLPTSNGYTF. CDR3 nucleotide sequence: TGTGCCAGCAGTAAATTACCCACCTCCAATGGCTACACCTTC.

The rearrangement joins TRBV6-6 to TRBJ1-2, with D possibly being TRBD1 (5 bases). Germline V gene data show CDR1 as MNHNY and CDR2 as SVGAGI (reference sequence). The length of the CDR3 is 15 residues. The ends were cut back, 5 bases at V and 0 bases at J, with 13 bases in the middle. The CDR3 coding sequence is TGTGCCAGCAGTGAAGGCCCGACAGCTAACTATGGCTACACCTTC. It translates to CASSEGPTANYGYTF.

This clonotype was counted between two and nine times. This rearrangement joins TRBV18 to TRBJ2-5; weak D call: TRBD2 (6 bases). Trimming pared 2 bases from V and 1 base from J, leaving 14 bases between. The length of the CDR3 is 16 residues. The germline gives CDR1 KGHSH, CDR2 LQKENI. The chain's CDR3 is CASSPVSVGGQETQYF. CDR3 coding DNA: TGTGCCAGCTCACCAGTGTCGGTCGGGGGCCAAGAGACCCAGTACTTC.

V gene TRBV20-1 combines with J gene TRBJ2-7; weak D call: TRBD1 (6 bases). Trimming took off 1 base at V and 5 bases at J, with 15 bases between the two ends. Germline lookup yields CDR1 DFQATT and CDR2 SNEGSKA (reference sequence). CDR3 length: 14 residues. CDR3 bases: TGCAGTGCTAGAGTCCCACAGGGTCCCCACGAGCAGTACTTC. Translation: CSARVPQGPHEQYF.

The V gene is TRBV3-1, the J gene TRBJ2-7; TRBD1 matches at 8 bases. From germline, CDR1 is LGHDT and CDR2 YNNKEL (reference sequence). Unmatched junction bases numbered 26, after V lost 11 bases and J lost 5 bases. CDR3 length: 18 amino acids. DNA of the CDR3: TGTGCCTTCAGTTTTTCCCCCCCGCGACAGGGGACCTGGGACGAGCAGTACTTC. This encodes CAFSFSPPRQGTWDEQYF.

This clonotype has a count of ten or more. CDR3 sequence reads: CASSTTGYEQYF. CDR3 DNA sequence: TGCGCCAGCAGCACCACAGGGTACGAGCAGTACTTC. This chain joins TRBV5-1 and TRBJ2-7, with a weak D call TRBD1 (6 bases). Germline V gives CDR1 SGHRS, CDR2 YFSETQ. The ends were cut back, 4 bases at V and 4 bases at J, with 9 bases in the middle. This CDR3 region has 12 residues.

The CDR3 DNA is TGCGCCAGCAGCCGAACCGGGACAGGGAAAGGGTACGAGCAGTACTTC. Translated: CASSRTGTGKGYEQYF. The chain combines TRBV4-1 with TRBJ2-7; TRBD1 matches 9 bases. With V trimmed by 4 bases and J by 4 bases, 11 bases remained unmatched. This CDR3 has 16 residues. CDR1 is MGHRA, CDR2 YSYEKL, per germline.

The table lists this clonotype with many counts. V and J are TRBV7-9 and TRBJ1-1, with D perhaps TRBD1 (6 bases). The CDR3 consists of 12 residues. V lost 6 bases to trimming and J lost 8 bases, with 13 bases between them. Per germline, CDR1 SEHNR and CDR2 FQNEAQ (reference sequence). CDR3 loop: CASRQGNGEAFF. The CDR3 coding sequence is TGTGCCAGCAGACAGGGTAACGGAGAAGCTTTCTTT.

Many counts were recorded for this clonotype. This rearrangement joins TRBV12-3 or TRBV12-4 to TRBJ1-5; D call uncertain. Trimming took 6 bases from V and 6 from J, leaving 9 bases between them. The CDR3 runs 12 residues. For the CDR3, the DNA is TGTGCCAGCAGAGTCTCCGGTCAGCCCCAGCATTTT. It specifies CASRVSGQPQHF.

This clonotype was observed many times. The gene calls are TRBV3-1 and TRBJ2-1, with D tentatively TRBD2 (6 bases). CDR3 length: 13 residues. The V gene lost 2 bases and the J gene lost 7 bases, with 9 bases spanning the gap. Germline V lookup: CDR1 LGHDT, CDR2 YNNKEL (reference sequence). CDR3 DNA sequence: TGTGCCAGCAGCCAATTGGGGGGAAATGAGCAGTTCTTC. Its translation: CASSQLGGNEQFF.

The J gene is TRBJ1-1, the V gene TRBV5-1; no clear D. Trimming cost V 0 bases and J 1 base, with 16 bases left between them. Germline V gene lookup returns CDR1 SGHRS and CDR2 YFSETQ. The CDR3 totals 17 residues. The CDR3 coding sequence is TGCGCCAGCAGCTTGGATGGGCGGACGCCGTGGAACACTGAAGCTTTCTTT. Its translation: CASSLDGRTPWNTEAFF.

This clonotype was recorded many times. The CDR3 nucleotides read TGTGCCAGCAGTAAACTAGCGGGGGGCCCAGATACGCAGTATTTT. Its translation is CASSKLAGGPDTQYF. This chain joins TRBV6-1 and TRBJ2-3; 12 positions match TRBD2. Germline CDR1 and CDR2: MNHNS and SASEGT. The J segment lost 4 bases and the V segment lost 5 bases, leaving 4 bases of the junction unmatched. The CDR3 contains 15 residues.